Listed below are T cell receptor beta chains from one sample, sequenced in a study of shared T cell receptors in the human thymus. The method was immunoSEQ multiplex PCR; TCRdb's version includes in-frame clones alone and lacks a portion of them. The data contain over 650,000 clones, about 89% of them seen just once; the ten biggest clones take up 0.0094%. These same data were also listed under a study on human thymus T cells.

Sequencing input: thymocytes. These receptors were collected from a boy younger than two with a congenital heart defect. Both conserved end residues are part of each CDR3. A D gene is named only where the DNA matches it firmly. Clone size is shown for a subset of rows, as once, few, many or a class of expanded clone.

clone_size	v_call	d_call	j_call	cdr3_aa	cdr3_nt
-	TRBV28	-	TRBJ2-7	CASSLSTVTEQYF	TGTGCCAGCAGTTTATCGACAGTAACCGAGCAGTACTTC
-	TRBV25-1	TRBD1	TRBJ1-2	CASSEGGQRQGKGYGYTF	TGTGCCAGCAGTGAAGGCGGACAACGACAGGGGAAAGGCTATGGCTACACCTTC
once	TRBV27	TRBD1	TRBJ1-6	CASSLKGTDYGSYNSPLHF	TGTGCCAGCAGTTTAAAAGGGACAGACTACGGCTCCTATAATTCACCCCTCCACTTT
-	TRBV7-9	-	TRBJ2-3	CASSLLYSGADTQYF	TGTGCCAGCAGCCTACTCTATAGCGGTGCAGATACGCAGTATTTT
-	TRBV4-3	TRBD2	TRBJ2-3	CASSQQAGLAARDGATDTQYF	TGCGCCAGCAGCCAACAAGCGGGACTAGCGGCCCGCGACGGGGCCACAGATACGCAGTATTTT
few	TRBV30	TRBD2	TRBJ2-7	CAWRPTSGGHYEQYF	TGTGCCTGGAGGCCTACTAGCGGGGGCCACTACGAGCAGTACTTC
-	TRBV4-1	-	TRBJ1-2	CASSQGRQANYGYTF	TGCGCCAGCAGCCAAGGCAGACAAGCTAACTATGGCTACACCTTC
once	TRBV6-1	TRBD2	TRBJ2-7	CASSGRGGAYEQYF	TGTGCCAGCAGTGGCCGCGGGGGGGCCTACGAGCAGTACTTC
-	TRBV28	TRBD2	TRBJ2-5	CASSPRTSGGPTAKETQYF	TGTGCCAGCAGCCCGCGGACTAGCGGGGGGCCCACGGCTAAAGAGACCCAGTACTTC
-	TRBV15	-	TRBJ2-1	CATSRNTRDEQFF	TGTGCCACCAGCAGAAACACTAGGGATGAGCAGTTCTTC
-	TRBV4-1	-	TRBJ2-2	CASSQGAAYGAGELFF	TGCGCCAGCAGCCAAGGTGCGGCGTACGGGGCCGGGGAGCTGTTTTTT
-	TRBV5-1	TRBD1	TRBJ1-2	CASSSTGTGAPYGYTF	TGCGCCAGCAGCTCCACCGGGACAGGGGCCCCCTATGGCTACACCTTC
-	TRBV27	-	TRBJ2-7	CASTQGGGYEQYF	TGTGCCAGCACACAGGGGGGGGGTTACGAGCAGTACTTC
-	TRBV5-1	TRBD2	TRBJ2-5	CASSWTSGTYQETQYF	TGCGCCAGCAGCTGGACTAGCGGGACGTACCAAGAGACCCAGTACTTC
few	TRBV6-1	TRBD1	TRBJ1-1	CASGEQGRNTEAFF	TGTGCCAGCGGGGAACAGGGGAGGAACACTGAAGCTTTCTTT
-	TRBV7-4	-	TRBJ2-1	CASSPYSNRSSKDEQFF	TGTGCCAGCAGCCCCTACTCCAACAGGTCTTCAAAAGATGAGCAGTTCTTC
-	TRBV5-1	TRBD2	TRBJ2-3	CASRLAGLADPEDTQYF	TGCGCCAGCAGGCTGGCGGGACTAGCGGATCCCGAAGATACGCAGTATTTT
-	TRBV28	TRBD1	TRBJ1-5	CASRSGGTSNQPQHF	TGTGCCAGCAGGTCAGGGGGCACCAGCAATCAGCCCCAGCATTTT
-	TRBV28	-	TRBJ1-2	CASSLGAVIYGYTF	TGTGCCAGCAGTTTGGGGGCCGTCATCTATGGCTACACCTTC
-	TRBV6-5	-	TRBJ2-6	CASSPESGANVLTF	TGTGCCAGCAGCCCAGAATCCGGGGCCAACGTCCTGACTTTC
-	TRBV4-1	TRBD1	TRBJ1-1	CASSRHYTGGETEAFF	TGCGCCAGCAGCCGTCACTACACAGGGGGGGAAACTGAAGCTTTCTTT
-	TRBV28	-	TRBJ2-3	CASSYDRFTDTQYF	TGTGCCAGCAGCTACGACAGATTCACAGATACGCAGTATTTT
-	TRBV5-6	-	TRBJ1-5	CASSLQGLHQPQHF	TGTGCCAGCAGCCTACAGGGATTGCATCAGCCCCAGCATTTT